This TCR beta chain was documented in a study of identical twins. This clonotype was counted many times. Antigen: not known. General observations from the study: An excess of low generation probability was shown by twin-shared out-of-frame alpha sequences. Beta clonotypes that were abundant in cord blood contained fewer insertions, a pattern absent from memory repertoires. It was cross-sectional statistical analysis, not following the same donors, that the conclusions relied on.

Using its own MiXCR run on the 5' RACE reads, TCRdb lists one record per CDR3 protein. Of around 550,000 distinct CDR3 sequences in the sample, roughly 15% were seen once. This CDR3 spans 14 amino acids. Trimming removed 7 bases at V and 3 bases at J, with 15 bases between. In addition, the sample was reused for a study of yellow fever vaccine responses in identical twins.

The gene calls are TRBV12-3 or TRBV12-4 and TRBJ2-5; D gene uncertain. Sequencing used CD4+ T cells sorted from blood. This sequence originates from a woman between 18 and 29 years old in good health. The CDR3: CASNFGRTKETQYF. The CDR3 DNA is TGTGCCAGCAATTTCGGACGGACGAAAGAGACCCAGTACTTC.